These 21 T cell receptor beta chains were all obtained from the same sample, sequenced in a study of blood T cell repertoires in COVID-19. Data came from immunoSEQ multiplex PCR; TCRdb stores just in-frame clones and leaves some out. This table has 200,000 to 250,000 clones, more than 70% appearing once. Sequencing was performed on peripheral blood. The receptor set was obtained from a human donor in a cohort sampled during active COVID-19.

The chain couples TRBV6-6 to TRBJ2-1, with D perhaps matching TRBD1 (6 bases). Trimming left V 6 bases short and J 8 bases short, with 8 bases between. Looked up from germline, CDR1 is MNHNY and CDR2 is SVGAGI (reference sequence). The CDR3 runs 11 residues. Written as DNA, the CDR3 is TGTGCCAGCAGCAACAGGGATGAGCAGTTCTTC. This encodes CASSNRDEQFF.

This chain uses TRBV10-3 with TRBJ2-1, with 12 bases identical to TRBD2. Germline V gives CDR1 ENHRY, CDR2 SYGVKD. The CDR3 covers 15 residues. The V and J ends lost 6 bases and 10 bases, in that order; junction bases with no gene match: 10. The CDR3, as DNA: TGTGCCATCAGAAGGACTAGCGGGGCTACAGGGGAGCAGTTCTTC. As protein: CAIRRTSGATGEQFF.

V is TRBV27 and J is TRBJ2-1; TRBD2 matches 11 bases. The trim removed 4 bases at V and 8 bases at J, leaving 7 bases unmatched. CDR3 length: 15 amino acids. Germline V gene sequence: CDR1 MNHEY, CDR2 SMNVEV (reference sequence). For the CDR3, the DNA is TGTGCCAGCAGTTCAGTTAGCGGGGGGGCCTATGAGCAGTTCTTC. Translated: CASSSVSGGAYEQFF.

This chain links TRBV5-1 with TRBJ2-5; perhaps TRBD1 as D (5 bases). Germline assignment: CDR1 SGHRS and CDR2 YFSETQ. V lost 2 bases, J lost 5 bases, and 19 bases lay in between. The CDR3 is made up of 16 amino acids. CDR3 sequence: CASSLNGQGGVETQYF. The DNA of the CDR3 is TGCGCCAGCAGCTTAAATGGGCAGGGCGGTGTTGAGACCCAGTACTTC.

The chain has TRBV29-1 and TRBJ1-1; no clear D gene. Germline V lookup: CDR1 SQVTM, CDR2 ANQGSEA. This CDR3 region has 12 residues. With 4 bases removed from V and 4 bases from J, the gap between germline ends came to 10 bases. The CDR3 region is CSVAGWATEAFF. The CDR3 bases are TGCAGCGTTGCGGGGTGGGCCACTGAAGCTTTCTTT.

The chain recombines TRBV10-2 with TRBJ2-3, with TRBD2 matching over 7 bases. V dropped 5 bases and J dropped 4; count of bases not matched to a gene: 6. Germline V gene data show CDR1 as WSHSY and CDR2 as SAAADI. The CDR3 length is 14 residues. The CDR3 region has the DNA TGCGCCAGCAGTCTAACTAGCGCATCAGATACGCAGTATTTT. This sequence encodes CASSLTSASDTQYF.

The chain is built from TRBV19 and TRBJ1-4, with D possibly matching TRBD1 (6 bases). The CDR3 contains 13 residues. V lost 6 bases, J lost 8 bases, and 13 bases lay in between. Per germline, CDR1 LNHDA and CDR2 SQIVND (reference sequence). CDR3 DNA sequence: TGTGCCAGTAGATCCGGACAGTTGGAAAAACTGTTTTTT. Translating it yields CASRSGQLEKLFF. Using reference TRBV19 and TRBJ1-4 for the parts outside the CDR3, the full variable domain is DGGITQSPKYLFRKEGQNVTLSCEQNLNHDAMYWYRQDPGQGLRLIYYSQIVNDFQKGDIAEGYSVSREKKESFPLTVTSAQKNPTAFYLCASRSGQLEKLFFGSGTQLSVL.

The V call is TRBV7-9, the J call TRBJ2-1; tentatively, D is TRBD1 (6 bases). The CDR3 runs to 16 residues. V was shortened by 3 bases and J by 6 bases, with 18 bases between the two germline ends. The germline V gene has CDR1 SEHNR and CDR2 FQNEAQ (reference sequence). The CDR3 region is CASSFPPRGEGNEQFF. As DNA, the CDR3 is TGTGCCAGCAGCTTTCCTCCCAGGGGAGAGGGCAATGAGCAGTTCTTC.

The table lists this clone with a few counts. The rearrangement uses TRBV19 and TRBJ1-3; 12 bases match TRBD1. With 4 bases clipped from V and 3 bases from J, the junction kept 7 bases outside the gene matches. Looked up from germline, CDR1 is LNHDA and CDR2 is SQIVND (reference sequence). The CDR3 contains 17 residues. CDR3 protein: CASSTLGTGGYGNTIYF. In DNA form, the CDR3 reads TGTGCCAGTAGTACCCTCGGGACAGGGGGCTATGGAAACACCATATATTTT.

DNA of the CDR3: TGTGCCAGCAGATCGGGGACAGGAGAAAAACTGTTTTTT. Amino acid sequence: CASRSGTGEKLFF. The rearrangement links TRBV7-8 to TRBJ1-4; 8 bases are a match to TRBD1. Germline V CDR1 and CDR2: SGHVS, FQNEAQ. Germline trimming cut 6 bases from V and 8 bases from J; bases unmatched to any gene: 5. CDR3 length equals 13 residues.

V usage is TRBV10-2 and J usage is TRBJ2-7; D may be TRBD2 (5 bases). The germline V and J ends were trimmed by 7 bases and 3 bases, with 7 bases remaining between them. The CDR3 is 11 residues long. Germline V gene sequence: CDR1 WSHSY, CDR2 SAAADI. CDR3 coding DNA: TGCGCCAGCACTAGCAGCTACGAGCAGTACTTC. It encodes CASTSSYEQYF.

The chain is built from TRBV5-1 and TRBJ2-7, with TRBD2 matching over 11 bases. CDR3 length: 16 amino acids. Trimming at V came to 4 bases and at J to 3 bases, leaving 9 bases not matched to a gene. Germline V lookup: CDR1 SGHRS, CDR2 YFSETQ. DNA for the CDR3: TGCGCCAGCAGCCCAACCGGGACTAGCGGAGTCTACGAGCAGTACTTC. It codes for CASSPTGTSGVYEQYF. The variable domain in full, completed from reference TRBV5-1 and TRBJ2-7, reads KAGVTQTPRYLIKTRGQQVTLSCSPISGHRSVSWYQQTPGQGLQFLFEYFSETQRNKGNFPGRFSGRQFSNSRSEMNVSTLELGDSALYLCASSPTGTSGVYEQYFGPGTRLTVT.

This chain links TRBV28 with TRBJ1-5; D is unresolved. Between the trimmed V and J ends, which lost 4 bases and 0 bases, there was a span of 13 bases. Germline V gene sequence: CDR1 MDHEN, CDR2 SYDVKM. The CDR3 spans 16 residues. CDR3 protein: CASSSLDGVSNQPQHF. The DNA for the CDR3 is TGTGCCAGCAGTTCTCTAGACGGGGTTAGCAATCAGCCCCAGCATTTT.

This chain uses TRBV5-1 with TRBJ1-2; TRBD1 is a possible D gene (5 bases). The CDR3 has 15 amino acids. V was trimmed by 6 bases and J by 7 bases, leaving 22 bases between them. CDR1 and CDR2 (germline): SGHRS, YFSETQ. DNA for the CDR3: TGCGCCAGCAACCTTGGTGGGGGGGACGAGGCTGGCTACACCTTC. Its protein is CASNLGGGDEAGYTF.

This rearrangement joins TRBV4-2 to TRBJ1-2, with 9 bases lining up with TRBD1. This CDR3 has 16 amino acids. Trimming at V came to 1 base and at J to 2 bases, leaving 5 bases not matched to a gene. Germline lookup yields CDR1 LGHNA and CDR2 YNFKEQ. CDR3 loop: CASSQGWDRENYGYTF. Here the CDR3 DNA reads TGTGCCAGCAGCCAAGGTTGGGACAGGGAGAACTATGGCTACACCTTC.

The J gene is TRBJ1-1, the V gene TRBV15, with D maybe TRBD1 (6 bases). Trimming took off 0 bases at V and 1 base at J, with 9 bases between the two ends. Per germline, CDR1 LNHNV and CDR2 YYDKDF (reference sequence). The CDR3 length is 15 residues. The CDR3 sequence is CATSRERGSNTEAFF. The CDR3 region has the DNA TGTGCCACCAGCAGAGAAAGGGGGTCGAACACTGAAGCTTTCTTT.

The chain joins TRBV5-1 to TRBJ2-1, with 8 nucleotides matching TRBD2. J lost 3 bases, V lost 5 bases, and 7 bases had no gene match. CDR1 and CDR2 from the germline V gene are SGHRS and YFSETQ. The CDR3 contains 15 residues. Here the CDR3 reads CASSFTGTSYNEQFF. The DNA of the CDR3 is TGCGCCAGCAGTTTTACCGGGACTAGCTACAATGAGCAGTTCTTC.

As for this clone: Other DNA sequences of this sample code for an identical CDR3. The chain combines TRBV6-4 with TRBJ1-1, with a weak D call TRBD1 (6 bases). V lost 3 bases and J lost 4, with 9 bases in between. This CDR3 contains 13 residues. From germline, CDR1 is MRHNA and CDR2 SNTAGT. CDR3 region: CASSEARGTEAFF. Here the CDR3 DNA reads TGTGCCAGCAGTGAGGCCAGGGGCACTGAAGCTTTCTTT.

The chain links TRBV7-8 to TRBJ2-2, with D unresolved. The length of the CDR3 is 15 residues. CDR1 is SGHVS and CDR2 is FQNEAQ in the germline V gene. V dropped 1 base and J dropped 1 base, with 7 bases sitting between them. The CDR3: CASSLVGRNTGELFF. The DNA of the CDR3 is TGTGCCAGCAGCTTAGTCGGTAGGAACACCGGGGAGCTGTTTTTT.

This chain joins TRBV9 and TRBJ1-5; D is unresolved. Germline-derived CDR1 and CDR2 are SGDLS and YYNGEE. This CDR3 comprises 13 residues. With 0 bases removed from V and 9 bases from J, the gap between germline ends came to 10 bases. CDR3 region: CASSVATAGPQHF. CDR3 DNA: TGTGCCAGCAGCGTAGCTACCGCCGGGCCCCAGCATTTT.

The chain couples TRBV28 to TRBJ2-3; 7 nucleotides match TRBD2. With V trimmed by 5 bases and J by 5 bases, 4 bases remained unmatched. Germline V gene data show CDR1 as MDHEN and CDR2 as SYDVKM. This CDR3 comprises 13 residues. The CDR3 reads CASSPPGGDTQYF. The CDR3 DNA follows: TGTGCCAGCAGTCCCCCGGGGGGAGATACGCAGTATTTT.